This T cell receptor (beta chain) was obtained from a study of control samples from healthy donors and cancer patients. Repertoires were generated with immunoSEQ multiplex PCR, while TCRdb's copy carries only in-frame clones and drops some. The sample consists of approximately 94,000 clones, approximately 84% of them appearing once. V was cut by 5 bases and J by 2 bases, with 9 bases left in between. CDR3 length: 13 amino acids. This receptor was obtained from a man between 65 and 80 years old with lung cancer. The chain joins TRBV12-3 or TRBV12-4 to TRBJ1-2; perhaps TRBD1 as D (5 bases). Sequenced: PBMCs. This chain's CDR3 is CASSTGGNYGYTF. The CDR3 region has the DNA TGTGCCAGCAGTACGGGGGGAAACTATGGCTACACCTTC.